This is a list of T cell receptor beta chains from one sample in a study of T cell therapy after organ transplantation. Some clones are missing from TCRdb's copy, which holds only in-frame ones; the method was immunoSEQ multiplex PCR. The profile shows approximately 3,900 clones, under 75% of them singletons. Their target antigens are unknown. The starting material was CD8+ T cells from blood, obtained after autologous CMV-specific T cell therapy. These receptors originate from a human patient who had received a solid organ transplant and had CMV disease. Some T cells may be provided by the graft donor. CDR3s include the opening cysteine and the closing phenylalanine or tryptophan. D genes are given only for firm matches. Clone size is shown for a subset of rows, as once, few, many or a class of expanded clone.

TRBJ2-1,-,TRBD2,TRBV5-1,CASRLAGGPYNEQFF,TGCGCCAGCAGACTAGCGGGAGGGCCCTACAATGAGCAGTTCTTC
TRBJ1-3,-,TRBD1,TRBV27,CASSPGQGTRNTIYF,TGTGCCAGCAGTCCGGGACAGGGGACAAGAAACACCATATATTTT
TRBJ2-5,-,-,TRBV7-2,CASSWSGWETQYF,TGTGCCAGCAGCTGGAGTGGTTGGGAGACCCAGTACTTC
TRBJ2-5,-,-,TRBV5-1,CASSPIDRSQETQYF,TGCGCCAGCAGCCCTATTGACAGGAGTCAAGAGACCCAGTACTTC
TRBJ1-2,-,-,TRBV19,CASSYGRDGDLGLTF,TGTGCCAGTAGCTATGGGCGGGACGGAGATCTGGGTCTCACCTTC
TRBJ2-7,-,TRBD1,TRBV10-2,CASRGQGDYEQYF,TGCGCCAGCAGGGGACAGGGAGACTACGAGCAGTACTTC
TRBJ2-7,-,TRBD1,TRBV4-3,CASSQEDRGPGEQYF,TGCGCCAGCAGCCAAGAGGACAGGGGGCCCGGCGAGCAGTACTTC
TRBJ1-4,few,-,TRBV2,CASRPREAGGEKLFF,TGTGCCAGCAGACCTAGGGAGGCAGGAGGCGAAAAACTGTTTTTT
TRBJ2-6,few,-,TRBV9,CASSVEDSYSGANVLTF,TGTGCCAGCAGCGTAGAGGACAGCTACTCTGGGGCCAACGTCCTGACTTTC
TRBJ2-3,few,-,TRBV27,CASSLHRLTGVDTQYF,TGTGCCAGCAGTTTGCACCGCCTCACCGGGGTGGATACGCAGTATTTT
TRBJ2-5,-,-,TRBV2,CASSGGPSETQYF,TGTGCCAGCAGCGGCGGCCCCTCCGAGACCCAGTACTTC
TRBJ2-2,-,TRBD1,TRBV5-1,CASSPGGGTGELFF,TGCGCCAGCAGCCCAGGGGGCGGGACCGGGGAGCTGTTTTTT
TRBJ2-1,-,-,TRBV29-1,CSVEGRDNEQFF,TGCAGCGTTGAAGGCAGGGATAATGAGCAGTTCTTC
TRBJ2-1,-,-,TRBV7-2,CASSLEIYNEQFF,TGTGCCAGCAGCTTAGAAATCTACAATGAGCAGTTCTTC
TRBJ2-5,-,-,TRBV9,CASSEEGIQGETQYF,TGTGCCAGCAGCGAAGAAGGCATCCAGGGGGAGACCCAGTACTTC
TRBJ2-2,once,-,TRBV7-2,CASSSISGVSGELFF,TGTGCCAGCAGCTCGATATCTGGGGTATCCGGGGAGCTGTTTTTT
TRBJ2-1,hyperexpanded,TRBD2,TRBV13,CASSSSRGSGNYNEQFF,TGTGCCAGCAGCTCCTCCCGGGGGAGCGGGAACTACAATGAGCAGTTCTTC
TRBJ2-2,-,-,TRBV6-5,CASSYWRENTGELFF,TGTGCCAGCAGTTACTGGCGGGAGAACACCGGGGAGCTGTTTTTT
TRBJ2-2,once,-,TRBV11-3,CASSLGVANTGELFF,TGTGCCAGCAGCTTAGGCGTGGCGAACACCGGGGAGCTGTTTTTT
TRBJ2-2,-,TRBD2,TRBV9,CASRRTSRAGELFF,TGTGCCAGCAGGCGGACTAGCCGGGCCGGGGAGCTGTTTTTT
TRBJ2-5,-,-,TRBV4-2,CASSQVPGSETQYF,TGTGCCAGCAGCCAAGTTCCGGGTTCCGAGACCCAGTACTTC
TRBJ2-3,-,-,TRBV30,CAWSLATAADTQYF,TGTGCCTGGAGTCTAGCGACGGCAGCAGATACGCAGTATTTT
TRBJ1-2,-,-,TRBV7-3,CASSLSYERLYGYTF,TGTGCCAGCAGCTTATCGTACGAAAGACTCTATGGCTACACCTTC
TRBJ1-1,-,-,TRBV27,CASSLSPPGEAFF,TGTGCCAGCAGTTTATCCCCCCCCGGAGAAGCTTTCTTT
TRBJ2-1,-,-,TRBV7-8,CASSPPPPDEQFF,TGTGCCAGCAGTCCACCTCCGCCGGATGAGCAGTTCTTC
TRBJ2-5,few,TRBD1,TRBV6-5,CASSSTGGGETQYF,TGTGCCAGCAGTTCGACAGGGGGCGGTGAGACCCAGTACTTC
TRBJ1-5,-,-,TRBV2,CASSEVGRGNQPQHF,TGTGCCAGCAGTGAAGTCGGAAGGGGCAATCAGCCCCAGCATTTT
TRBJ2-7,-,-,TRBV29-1,CSVGRDNTYEQYF,TGCAGCGTCGGACGGGATAATACCTACGAGCAGTACTTC
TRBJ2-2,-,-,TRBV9,CASSPWGEHGELFF,TGTGCCAGCAGCCCATGGGGGGAACACGGGGAGCTGTTTTTT